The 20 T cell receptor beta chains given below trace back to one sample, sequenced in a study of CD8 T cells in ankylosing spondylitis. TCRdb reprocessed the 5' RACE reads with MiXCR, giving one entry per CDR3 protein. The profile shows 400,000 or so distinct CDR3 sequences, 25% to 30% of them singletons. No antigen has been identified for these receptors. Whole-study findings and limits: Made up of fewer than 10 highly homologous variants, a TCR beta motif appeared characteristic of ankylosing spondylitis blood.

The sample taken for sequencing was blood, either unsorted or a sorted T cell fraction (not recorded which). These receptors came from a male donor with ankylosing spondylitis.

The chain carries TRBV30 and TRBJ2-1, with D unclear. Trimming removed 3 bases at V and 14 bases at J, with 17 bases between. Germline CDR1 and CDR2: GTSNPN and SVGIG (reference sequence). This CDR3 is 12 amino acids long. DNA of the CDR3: TGTGCCTGGAGCGTGGATGGTTCCGTGGAGTTCTTC. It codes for CAWSVDGSVEFF.

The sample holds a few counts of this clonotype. As DNA, the CDR3 is TGCAGCGTTGGAGTAGCGGGAGATGGTGAGCAGTTCTTC. Its protein product is CSVGVAGDGEQFF. V usage is TRBV29-1 and J usage is TRBJ2-1, with TRBD2 matching over 9 bases. Unmatched junction bases numbered 7, after V lost 4 bases and J lost 9 bases. The CDR3 totals 13 residues. Germline V CDR1 and CDR2: SQVTM, ANQGSEA.

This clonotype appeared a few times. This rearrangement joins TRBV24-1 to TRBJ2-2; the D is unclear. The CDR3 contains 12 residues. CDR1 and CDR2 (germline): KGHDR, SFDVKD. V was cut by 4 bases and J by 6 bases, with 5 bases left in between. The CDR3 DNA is TGTGCCACCAGTGAGAGGTCCGGGGAGCTGTTTTTT. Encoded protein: CATSERSGELFF.

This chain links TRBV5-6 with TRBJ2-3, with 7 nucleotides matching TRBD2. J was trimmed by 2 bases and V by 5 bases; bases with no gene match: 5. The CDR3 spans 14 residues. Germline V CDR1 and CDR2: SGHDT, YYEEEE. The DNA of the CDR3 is TGTGCCAGCAGGCCGACTAGCTCCACAGATACGCAGTATTTT. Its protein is CASRPTSSTDTQYF. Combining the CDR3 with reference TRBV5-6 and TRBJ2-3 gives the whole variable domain DAGVTQSPTHLIKTRGQQVTLRCSPKSGHDTVSWYQQALGQGPQFIFQYYEEEERQRGNFPDRFSGHQFPNYSSELNVNALLLGDSALYLCASRPTSSTDTQYFGPGTRLTVL.

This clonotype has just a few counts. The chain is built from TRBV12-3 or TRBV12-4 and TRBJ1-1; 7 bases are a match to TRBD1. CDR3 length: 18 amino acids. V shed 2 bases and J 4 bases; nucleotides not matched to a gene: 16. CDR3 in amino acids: CASSLPDRASNAVTEAFF. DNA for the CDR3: TGTGCCAGCAGTTTACCCGACAGGGCCTCAAACGCGGTCACTGAAGCTTTCTTT.

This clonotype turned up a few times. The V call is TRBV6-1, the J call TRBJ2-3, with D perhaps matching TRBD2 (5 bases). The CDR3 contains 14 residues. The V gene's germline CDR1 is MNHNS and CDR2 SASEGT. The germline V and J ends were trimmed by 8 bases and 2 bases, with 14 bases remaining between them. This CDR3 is CASEERGDTDTQYF. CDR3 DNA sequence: TGTGCCAGCGAAGAACGGGGAGACACAGATACGCAGTATTTT.

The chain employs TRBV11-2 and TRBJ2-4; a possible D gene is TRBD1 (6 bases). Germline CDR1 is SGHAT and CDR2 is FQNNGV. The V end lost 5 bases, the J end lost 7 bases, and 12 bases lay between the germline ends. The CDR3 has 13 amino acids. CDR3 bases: TGTGCCAGCAGCCCAGGGGCTTTGAACATTCAGTACTTC. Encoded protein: CASSPGALNIQYF.

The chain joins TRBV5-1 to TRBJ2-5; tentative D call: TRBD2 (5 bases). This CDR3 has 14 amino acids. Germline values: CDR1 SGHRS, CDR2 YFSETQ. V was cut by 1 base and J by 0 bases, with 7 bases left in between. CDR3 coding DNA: TGCGCCAGCAGCTTGCAGGACTACCAAGAGACCCAGTACTTC. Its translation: CASSLQDYQETQYF. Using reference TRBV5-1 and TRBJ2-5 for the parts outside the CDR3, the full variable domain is KAGVTQTPRYLIKTRGQQVTLSCSPISGHRSVSWYQQTPGQGLQFLFEYFSETQRNKGNFPGRFSGRQFSNSRSEMNVSTLELGDSALYLCASSLQDYQETQYFGPGTRLLVL.

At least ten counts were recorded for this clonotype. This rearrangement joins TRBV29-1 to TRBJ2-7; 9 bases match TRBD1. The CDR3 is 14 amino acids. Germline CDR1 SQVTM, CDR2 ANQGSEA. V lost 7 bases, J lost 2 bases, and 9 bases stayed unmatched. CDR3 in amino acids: CSATTGGVTYEQYF. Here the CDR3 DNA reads TGCAGCGCCACAACAGGGGGCGTCACCTACGAGCAGTACTTC.

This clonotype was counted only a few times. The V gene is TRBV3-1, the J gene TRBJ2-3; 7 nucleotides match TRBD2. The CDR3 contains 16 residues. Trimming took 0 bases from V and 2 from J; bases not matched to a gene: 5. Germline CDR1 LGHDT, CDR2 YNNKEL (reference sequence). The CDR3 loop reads CASSQEGRGPTDTQYF. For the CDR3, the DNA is TGTGCCAGCAGCCAAGAAGGGAGGGGCCCCACAGATACGCAGTATTTT.

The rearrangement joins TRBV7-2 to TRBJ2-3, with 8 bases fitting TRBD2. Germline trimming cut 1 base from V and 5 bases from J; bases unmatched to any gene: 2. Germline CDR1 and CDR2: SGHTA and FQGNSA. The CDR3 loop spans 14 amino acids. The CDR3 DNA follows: TGTGCCAGCAGCTTAGTAGCGGGAATAGATACGCAGTATTTT. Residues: CASSLVAGIDTQYF.

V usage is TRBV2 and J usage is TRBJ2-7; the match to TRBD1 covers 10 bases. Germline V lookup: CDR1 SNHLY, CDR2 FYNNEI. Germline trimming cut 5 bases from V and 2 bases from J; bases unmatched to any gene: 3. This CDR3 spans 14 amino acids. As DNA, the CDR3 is TGTGCCAGCAGTAGGACAGGGGGGACCTACGAGCAGTACTTC. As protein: CASSRTGGTYEQYF.

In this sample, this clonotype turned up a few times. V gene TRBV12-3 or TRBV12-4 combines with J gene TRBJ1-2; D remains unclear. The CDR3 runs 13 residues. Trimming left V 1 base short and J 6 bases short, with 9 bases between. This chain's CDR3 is CASSLGPGNGYTF. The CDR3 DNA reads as TGTGCCAGCAGTTTAGGGCCTGGGAATGGCTACACCTTC.

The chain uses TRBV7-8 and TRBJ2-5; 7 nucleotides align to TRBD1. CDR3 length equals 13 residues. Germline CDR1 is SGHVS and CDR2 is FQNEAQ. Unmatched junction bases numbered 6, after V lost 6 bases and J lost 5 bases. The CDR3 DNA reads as TGTGCCAGCAGGAGGGACAGTCTTGAGACCCAGTACTTC. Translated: CASRRDSLETQYF. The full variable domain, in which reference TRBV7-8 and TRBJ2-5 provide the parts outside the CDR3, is GAGVSQSPRYKVAKRGQDVALRCDPISGHVSLFWYQQALGQGPEFLTYFQNEAQLDKSGLPSDRFFAERPEGSVSTLKIQRTQQEDSAVYLCASRRDSLETQYFGPGTRLLVL.

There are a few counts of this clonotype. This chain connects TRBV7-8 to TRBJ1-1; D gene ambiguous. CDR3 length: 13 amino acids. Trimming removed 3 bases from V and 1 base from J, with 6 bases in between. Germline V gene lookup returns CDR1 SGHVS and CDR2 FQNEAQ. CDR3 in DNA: TGTGCCAGCAGCTTTGCGGAGAACACTGAAGCTTTCTTT. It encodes CASSFAENTEAFF.

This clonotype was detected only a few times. CDR3: CASSFWTGSPRAFF. The CDR3 DNA follows: TGTGCCAGCAGCTTCTGGACAGGGAGTCCGCGGGCTTTCTTT. The chain uses TRBV7-9 and TRBJ1-1; 8 bases line up with TRBD1. CDR3 length: 14 residues. Unmatched junction bases numbered 11, after V lost 3 bases and J lost 11 bases. Germline values: CDR1 SEHNR, CDR2 FQNEAQ (reference sequence).

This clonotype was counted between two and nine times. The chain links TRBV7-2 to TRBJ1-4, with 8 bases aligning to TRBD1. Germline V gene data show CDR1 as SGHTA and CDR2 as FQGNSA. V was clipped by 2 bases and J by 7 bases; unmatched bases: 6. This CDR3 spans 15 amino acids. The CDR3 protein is CASSLRTGRREKLFF. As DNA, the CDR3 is TGTGCCAGCAGCTTAAGGACAGGGCGTCGTGAAAAACTGTTTTTT. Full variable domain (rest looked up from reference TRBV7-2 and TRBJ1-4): GAGVSQSPSNKVTEKGKDVELRCDPISGHTALYWYRQSLGQGLEFLIYFQGNSAPDKSGLPSDRFSAERTGGSVSTLTIQRTQQEDSAVYLCASSLRTGRREKLFFGSGTQLSVL.

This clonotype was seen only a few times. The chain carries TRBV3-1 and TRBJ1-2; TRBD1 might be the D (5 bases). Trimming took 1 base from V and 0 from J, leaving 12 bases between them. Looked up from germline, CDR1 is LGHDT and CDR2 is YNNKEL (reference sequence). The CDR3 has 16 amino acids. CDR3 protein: CASSQARALSNYGYTF. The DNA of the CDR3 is TGTGCCAGCAGCCAAGCCAGGGCCCTTTCTAACTATGGCTACACCTTC.

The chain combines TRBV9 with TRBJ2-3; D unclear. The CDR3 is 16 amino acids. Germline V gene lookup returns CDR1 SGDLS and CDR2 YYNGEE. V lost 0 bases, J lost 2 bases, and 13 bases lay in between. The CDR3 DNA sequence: TGTGCCAGCAGCGTAGCGGTGCGCGAATCCACAGATACGCAGTATTTT. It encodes CASSVAVRESTDTQYF.

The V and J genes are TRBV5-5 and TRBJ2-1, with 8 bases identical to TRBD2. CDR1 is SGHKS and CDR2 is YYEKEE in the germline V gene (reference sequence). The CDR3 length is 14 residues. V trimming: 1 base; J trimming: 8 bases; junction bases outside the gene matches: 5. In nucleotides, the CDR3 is TGTGCCAGCAGCTTGAATGCGGGAGGCGATGAGCAGTTCTTC. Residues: CASSLNAGGDEQFF.